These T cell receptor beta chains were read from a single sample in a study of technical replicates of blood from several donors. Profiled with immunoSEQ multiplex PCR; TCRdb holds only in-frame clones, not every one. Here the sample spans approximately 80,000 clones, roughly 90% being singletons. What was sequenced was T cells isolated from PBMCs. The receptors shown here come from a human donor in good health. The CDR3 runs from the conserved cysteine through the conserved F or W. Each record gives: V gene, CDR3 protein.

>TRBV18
CASSPGTGGFYEQYF
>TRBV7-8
CASKQGTNEKLFF
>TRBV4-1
CASSQEEGLAGNEQFF
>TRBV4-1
CASSQGQGTYNEQFF
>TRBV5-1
CASSPVGATNYGYTF
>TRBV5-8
CASSLAVNTEAFF
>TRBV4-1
CASSQERVPYRDEQYF
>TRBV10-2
CASSESPRGQETQYF
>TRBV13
CASSYGLAGETYEQYF
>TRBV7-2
CASSFRRGIHNEQFF
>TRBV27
CASSLGETQYF
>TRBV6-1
CASSGERGPSYEQYF
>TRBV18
CASSASVGDNTEAFF
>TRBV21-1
CASSKGVGTGPFYEQYF
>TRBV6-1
CACLGGSYNSPLHF
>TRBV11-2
CASSTRLAGGGNEQFF
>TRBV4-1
CASSQLVGGGSYNEQFF
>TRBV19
CASSIGGGNTEAFF
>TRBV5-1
CASSLVVSLEGTEAFF
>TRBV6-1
CASRISPVPAEAFF
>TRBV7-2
CASRLTGGSYNSPLHF
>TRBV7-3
CASSSQGMNTEAFF
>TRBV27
CASSYTGVSSYEQYF
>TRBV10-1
CASRGGSHEQYF
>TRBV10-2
CASFSAVGGLAGQSSYNEQFF
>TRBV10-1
CASGAGFTDTQYF
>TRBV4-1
CASSQARTLSTDTQYF
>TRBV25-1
CASSRGGPAVYNEQFF
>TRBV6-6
CASSPWGFTYEQYF
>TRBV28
CASSLSLVGGKDEKLFF
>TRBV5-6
CASSLQGGEQYF
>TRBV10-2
CASRGLAGNNEQFF
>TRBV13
CASRVHGAPEAFF
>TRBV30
CAWSFQGAYGYTF
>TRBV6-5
CASSSGRNSPLHF
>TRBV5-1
CASGSGERGPEAFF
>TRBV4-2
CASSQDWLRATNEKLFF
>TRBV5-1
CASTFAGTDTQYF
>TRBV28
CASRGPGRVLQYF
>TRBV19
CASRLSGGNQPQHF
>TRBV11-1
CASSPPGQLNTEAFF
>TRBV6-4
CASRNTGNTEAFF
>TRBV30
CAWSVNQETQYF
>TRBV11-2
CASSSPTGETQYF
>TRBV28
CASSNTIDSSRNQPQHF
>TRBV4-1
CASSQDASRLAENLYEQYF
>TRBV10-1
CASSASGVYEQYF
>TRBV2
CASSTSGRWAGELFF